These 26 T cell receptor beta chains were all obtained from the same sample, sequenced in a study of T cell changes during pregnancy in multiple sclerosis. Assay used: immunoSEQ multiplex PCR; TCRdb lists only in-frame clones, some missing. The data show roughly 69,000 clones, approximately 90% seen once. The material was peripheral blood, obtained after pregnancy. These receptors were taken from a female donor with multiple sclerosis, enrolled in a pregnancy study.

The chain combines TRBV6-1 with TRBJ2-7; tentatively, D is TRBD1 (5 bases). This CDR3 has 13 residues. The germline CDR1 and CDR2 sequences are MNHNS and SASEGT. V shed 8 bases and J shed 2 bases, with 13 bases lying between them. CDR3 protein: CASGALRTYEQYF. The CDR3 DNA is TGTGCCAGCGGGGCTCTAAGAACCTACGAGCAGTACTTC.

V and J are TRBV4-1 and TRBJ2-3, with TRBD1 identical over 12 bases. CDR3 length equals 16 residues. Germline-derived CDR1 and CDR2 are MGHRA and YSYEKL. Losses at the gene ends were 3 bases for V and 5 bases for J; bases not matched to a gene: 6. CDR3 loop: CASSHPGQGAGDTQYF. CDR3 nucleotides: TGCGCCAGCAGCCACCCGGGACAGGGGGCAGGAGATACGCAGTATTTT.

The J gene is TRBJ2-1, the V gene TRBV19; TRBD2 agrees at 8 bases. In germline, CDR1 is LNHDA, CDR2 SQIVND (reference sequence). J lost 9 bases, V lost 5 bases, and 18 bases had no gene match. This CDR3 contains 17 residues. In DNA form, the CDR3 reads TGTGCCAGTAGTCCCCCGGGGGGGGCTTCTCTCGGCGGTGAGCAGTTCTTC. This sequence encodes CASSPPGGASLGGEQFF.

This chain connects TRBV18 to TRBJ1-2, with 10 bases identical to TRBD1. Germline V lookup: CDR1 KGHSH, CDR2 LQKENI. The CDR3 is 19 amino acids. J gave up 6 bases and V 2 bases, and 18 bases lay outside the gene matches. The chain's CDR3 is CASSPFAPGTGAGDDGYTF. The CDR3 DNA sequence: TGTGCCAGCTCACCATTCGCCCCAGGGACAGGGGCAGGGGATGATGGCTACACCTTC. Variable domain in full (rest from reference TRBV18 and TRBJ1-2): NAGVMQNPRHLVRRRGQEARLRCSPMKGHSHVYWYRQLPEEGLKFMVYLQKENIIDESGMPKERFSAEFPKEGPSILRIQQVVRGDSAAYFCASSPFAPGTGAGDDGYTFGSGTRLTVV.

This clone came up once. The gene calls are TRBV2 and TRBJ2-7; possibly TRBD1 for D (5 bases). This CDR3 comprises 12 residues. CDR1 and CDR2 (germline): SNHLY, FYNNEI. V was cut by 6 bases and J by 2 bases, with 8 bases left in between. This CDR3 reads CASRTDTYEQYF. CDR3 in DNA: TGTGCCAGCAGGACGGACACCTACGAGCAGTACTTC.

J is TRBJ2-1 and V is TRBV10-3; TRBD2 agrees at 7 bases. V gave up 8 bases and J gave up 0 bases; unmatched junction bases: 1. Germline values: CDR1 ENHRY, CDR2 SYGVKD. The CDR3 extends over 13 amino acids. CDR3 nucleotides: TGTGCCATCGGCGGGAGCTCCTACAATGAGCAGTTCTTC. Its translation: CAIGGSSYNEQFF.

This clone was counted a single time. This chain connects TRBV4-1 to TRBJ2-1; 12 positions match TRBD2. With 2 bases clipped from V and 10 bases from J, the junction kept 6 bases outside the gene matches. The CDR3 consists of 15 residues. Germline loops: CDR1 MGHRA, CDR2 YSYEKL. CDR3 protein: CASSQRLAGEGEQFF. The CDR3 DNA is TGCGCCAGCAGCCAACGACTAGCGGGAGAAGGCGAGCAGTTCTTC.

The CDR3 DNA reads TGCAGTGCTAGCGGGAGCAATGAGCAGTTCTTC. Amino acid sequence: CSASGSNEQFF. The V gene is TRBV20-1, the J gene TRBJ2-1, with D perhaps TRBD2 (6 bases). Germline V CDR1 and CDR2: DFQATT, SNEGSKA (reference sequence). This CDR3 contains 11 residues. Trimming removed 3 bases from V and 6 bases from J, with 6 bases in between.

The genes are TRBV27 and TRBJ2-3; 11 bases are a match to TRBD2. V lost 3 bases to trimming and J lost 4 bases; unmatched junction nucleotides: 0. CDR3 length equals 14 residues. Looked up from germline, CDR1 is MNHEY and CDR2 is SMNVEV (reference sequence). CDR3 bases: TGTGCCAGCAGTTTTAGCGGGAGGGCAGATACGCAGTATTTT. Translation gives CASSFSGRADTQYF.

The chain carries TRBV27 and TRBJ2-1; 9 bases agree with TRBD1. Germline V lookup: CDR1 MNHEY, CDR2 SMNVEV (reference sequence). J lost 8 bases, V lost 6 bases, and 11 bases had no gene match. The CDR3 has 15 amino acids. The CDR3 DNA reads as TGTGCCAGCAGCTTAGGGGGGACAGGGTTCGATGAGCAGTTCTTC. Its translation is CASSLGGTGFDEQFF.

This clone was detected only once. The V call is TRBV5-1, the J call TRBJ1-1; the D gene is possibly TRBD1 (5 bases). V was cut by 0 bases and J by 11 bases, with 11 bases left in between. The germline V gene has CDR1 SGHRS and CDR2 YFSETQ. CDR3 length: 12 amino acids. CDR3 protein: CASSLGPGEAFF. The CDR3 DNA follows: TGCGCCAGCAGCTTGGGCCCGGGGGAGGCTTTCTTT.

The gene calls are TRBV7-2 and TRBJ2-7; 8 bases match TRBD2. The V and J ends lost 1 base and 2 bases, in that order; junction bases with no gene match: 7. This CDR3 spans 16 amino acids. Per the germline V gene, CDR1 is SGHTA and CDR2 is FQGNSA. The CDR3 region is CASSLDSAGEAYEQYF. For the CDR3, the DNA is TGTGCCAGCAGCTTAGACTCAGCGGGAGAAGCCTACGAGCAGTACTTC.

The chain couples TRBV28 to TRBJ1-1, with D unclear. The V and J ends lost 2 bases and 6 bases respectively, with 16 bases between them. The germline gives CDR1 MDHEN, CDR2 SYDVKM. This CDR3 is 15 amino acids long. CDR3 in amino acids: CASSLDDQVPPEAFF. The CDR3 DNA is TGTGCCAGCAGTTTAGACGACCAGGTCCCGCCTGAAGCTTTCTTT. The variable domain in full, with the rest retrieved from reference TRBV28 and TRBJ1-1, is DVKVTQSSRYLVKRTGEKVFLECVQDMDHENMFWYRQDPGLGLRLIYFSYDVKMKEKGDIPEGYSVSREKKERFSLILESASTNQTSMYLCASSLDDQVPPEAFFGQGTRLTVV.

The chain is built from TRBV7-9 and TRBJ2-3, with 9 positions matching TRBD2. Germline CDR1 and CDR2: SEHNR and FQNEAQ (reference sequence). With V trimmed by 5 bases and J by 14 bases, 8 bases remained unmatched. CDR3 length equals 12 residues. The CDR3 loop reads CASSPIAGAPYF. In DNA, the CDR3 is TGTGCCAGCAGCCCTATAGCGGGAGCCCCGTATTTT.

This clone was observed a handful of times. This sequence joins TRBV18 and TRBJ1-1; TRBD1 is a possible D gene (5 bases). V lost 3 bases and J 0 bases, leaving 8 bases between the germline ends. CDR3 length: 14 residues. CDR1 is KGHSH and CDR2 is LQKENI in the germline V gene. The CDR3 region is CASSPREMNTEAFF. The CDR3 DNA reads as TGTGCCAGCTCACCCAGGGAAATGAACACTGAAGCTTTCTTT.

The genes are TRBV7-2 and TRBJ2-2, with 14 bases matching TRBD2. CDR1 and CDR2 from the germline V gene are SGHTA and FQGNSA. The CDR3 is 17 residues long. V was pared by 5 bases and J by 5 bases, with 7 bases of the junction left unmatched. CDR3 coding DNA: TGTGCCAGCAGCCTGACTAGCGGGAGGGCTAGGACCGGGGAGCTGTTTTTT. Translated: CASSLTSGRARTGELFF.

This clone was recorded once. The genes are TRBV27 and TRBJ2-1; maybe TRBD2 (6 bases). The CDR3 has 15 residues. The germline CDR1 and CDR2 sequences are MNHEY and SMNVEV (reference sequence). Between the trimmed V and J ends, which lost 4 bases and 4 bases, there was a span of 14 bases. The CDR3 spells CASSSLARRYNEQFF. The CDR3 nucleotides read TGTGCCAGCAGTTCACTAGCCCGGCGATACAATGAGCAGTTCTTC.

This chain links TRBV7-9 with TRBJ2-5; TRBD2 matches 12 bases. The CDR3 loop spans 14 amino acids. J lost 9 bases, V lost 4 bases, and 6 bases had no gene match. In germline, CDR1 is SEHNR, CDR2 FQNEAQ (reference sequence). CDR3 residues: CASSYWTSGIAQYF. CDR3 DNA: TGTGCCAGCAGCTACTGGACTAGCGGGATAGCCCAGTACTTC.

This chain uses TRBV4-3 with TRBJ2-4; the D gene is possibly TRBD1 (6 bases). CDR3 length: 15 amino acids. Germline loops: CDR1 LGHNA, CDR2 YSLEER. Between the trimmed V and J ends, which lost 3 bases and 10 bases, there was a span of 19 bases. CDR3 nucleotides: TGCGCCAGCAGCCACGACTCCGAGACAGGAACTATTCAGTACTTC. Protein sequence: CASSHDSETGTIQYF.

This chain joins TRBV5-6 and TRBJ2-3, with 9 nucleotides matching TRBD2. CDR1 SGHDT and CDR2 YYEEEE come from the germline V gene. The CDR3 extends over 15 amino acids. J was trimmed by 3 bases and V by 2 bases; bases with no gene match: 4. In DNA, the CDR3 is TGTGCCAGCAGCTTAGTTGCGGGGGGGACAGATACGCAGTATTTT. Translation: CASSLVAGGTDTQYF. The variable domain in full, completed from reference TRBV5-6 and TRBJ2-3, reads DAGVTQSPTHLIKTRGQQVTLRCSPKSGHDTVSWYQQALGQGPQFIFQYYEEEERQRGNFPDRFSGHQFPNYSSELNVNALLLGDSALYLCASSLVAGGTDTQYFGPGTRLTVL.

The chain couples TRBV6-4 to TRBJ1-2, with TRBD1 matching over 7 bases. CDR1 and CDR2 (germline): MRHNA, SNTAGT. Losses at the gene ends were 0 bases for V and 3 bases for J; bases not matched to a gene: 10. The CDR3 runs to 17 residues. DNA for the CDR3: TGTGCCAGCAGTGACTCCTTATCGACAGGGACTCACTATGGCTACACCTTC. Protein sequence: CASSDSLSTGTHYGYTF.

V and J are TRBV7-4 and TRBJ2-1, with 8 positions matching TRBD1. The CDR3 runs 13 residues. Germline lookup yields CDR1 SGHVT and CDR2 SQSDAQ. V shed 11 bases and J 5 bases; nucleotides not matched to a gene: 8. In nucleotides, the CDR3 is TGTGCCTCACAGGGGGTCCGAGACAATGAGCAGTTCTTC. This encodes CASQGVRDNEQFF.

V usage is TRBV25-1 and J usage is TRBJ2-5, with 11 bases fitting TRBD2. The CDR3 has 16 residues. V shed 3 bases, J shed 4 bases, and the junction held 7 bases outside the gene matches. Germline V gene data show CDR1 as MGHDK and CDR2 as SYGVNS. This chain's CDR3 is CASSEGSGRASETQYF. As DNA, the CDR3 is TGTGCCAGCAGTGAGGGTAGCGGGAGGGCGTCAGAGACCCAGTACTTC. Complete variable domain (other parts from reference TRBV25-1 and TRBJ2-5): EADIYQTPRYLVIGTGKKITLECSQTMGHDKMYWYQQDPGMELHLIHYSYGVNSTEKGDLSSESTVSRIRTEHFPLTLESARPSHTSQYLCASSEGSGRASETQYFGPGTRLLVL.

The chain links TRBV5-1 to TRBJ2-7; 10 bases fit TRBD2. With 0 bases clipped from V and 11 bases from J, the junction kept 8 bases outside the gene matches. Per germline, CDR1 SGHRS and CDR2 YFSETQ. The CDR3 length is 14 residues. The CDR3 loop reads CASSLAGLAERKYF. The CDR3 coding sequence is TGCGCCAGCAGCTTGGCCGGACTAGCGGAACGAAAGTACTTC.

This clone has just a few counts. V is TRBV20-1 and J is TRBJ1-1; no reliable D call. There are 11 residues in the CDR3. The germline CDR1 and CDR2 sequences are DFQATT and SNEGSKA (reference sequence). V lost 3 bases to trimming and J lost 3 bases, with 5 bases between them. CDR3: CSASEDTEAFF. The CDR3 DNA reads as TGCAGTGCTAGTGAGGACACTGAAGCTTTCTTT.

As DNA, the CDR3 is TGCGCCAGCAGATCGACAGCTACCCTCGACGGAAACACCATATATTTT. Protein product: CASRSTATLDGNTIYF. The J gene is TRBJ1-3, the V gene TRBV5-1; weak D call: TRBD1 (5 bases). Germline CDR1 and CDR2: SGHRS and YFSETQ. Trimming removed 5 bases from V and 4 bases from J, with 19 bases in between. There are 16 residues in the CDR3.